Detailed here is one T cell receptor (beta chain). Its antigen is as yet unknown. The CDR3 has 15 amino acids. Germline lookup yields CDR1 MGHDK and CDR2 SYGVNS. The V and J ends lost 2 bases and 7 bases respectively, with 15 bases between them. This entry is derived from a study of beta chain features in type 1 diabetes. Study outcomes and limitations: VDJ junctions sequenced from type 1 diabetes patients showed fewer insertions and more deletions. For Type 1 diabetes patients, all four CD4+ subsets carried TCRB CDR3s that were moderately but significantly shorter. Resolution of whether HLA type affects TCRB rearrangement was not achieved here.

Since all of the isolated RNA was reverse transcribed, expressed TCRB transcripts were what got sequenced. Assay used: immunoSEQ multiplex PCR; TCRdb lists only in-frame clones, some missing. The table has around 690,000 clones, around 12% seen once. The sequencing sample was made of naive CD4+ T cells from blood. The TCR originated in a man aged 25 to 40 with type 1 diabetes. The V and J genes are TRBV25-1 and TRBJ2-1; D may be TRBD2 (7 bases). The CDR3 sequence is CASSEIGGALNEQFF. CDR3 coding DNA: TGTGCCAGCAGTGAAATTGGGGGGGCACTTAATGAGCAGTTCTTC.